Listed below are T cell receptor beta chains from one sample, sequenced in a study of identifying expanded T cells in peripheral blood. Assay: immunoSEQ multiplex PCR; the TCRdb copy retains only in-frame clones and omits some. The sample holds roughly 63,000 clones, around 81% seen once. Sample: blood. Receptors were obtained from a person aged 18 to 75 in good health. The CDR3 runs from the conserved cysteine through the conserved F or W. The D gene is left open where the match is weak. Clone size is not always given. Where it is, it says once, few, many or a class for expanded clones.

D gene | J gene | V gene | clone size | CDR3 protein | CDR3 DNA
TRBD1 | TRBJ1-5 | TRBV7-2 | . | CASSLAGGRGGQPQHF | TGTGCCAGCAGCTTAGCAGGGGGCAGGGGTGGGCAGCCCCAGCATTTT
. | TRBJ1-4 | TRBV28 | . | CASSLYGTTTNEKLFF | TGTGCCAGCAGTTTGTACGGGACAACAACTAATGAAAAACTGTTTTTT
TRBD1 | TRBJ1-4 | TRBV5-1 | medium-sized | CASREGAVTNEKLFF | TGCGCCAGCAGGGAGGGGGCGGTGACTAATGAAAAACTGTTTTTT
. | TRBJ1-4 | TRBV15 | . | CAIKDSWREKLFF | TGTGCCATAAAGGACAGTTGGCGTGAAAAACTGTTTTTT
TRBD1 | TRBJ2-1 | TRBV7-9 | . | CASSVPGQSWNEQFF | TGTGCCAGCAGCGTGCCGGGACAGTCTTGGAATGAGCAGTTCTTC
. | TRBJ2-2 | TRBV11-2 | . | CASSFNLGTGELFF | TGTGCCAGCAGCTTTAATTTAGGGACCGGGGAGCTGTTTTTT
TRBD2 | TRBJ2-7 | TRBV5-5 | . | CASSPGLASYEQYF | TGTGCCAGCAGCCCGGGACTAGCCTCCTACGAGCAGTACTTC
TRBD2 | TRBJ2-1 | TRBV9 | . | CASSATSGRTNEQFF | TGTGCCAGCAGCGCGACTAGCGGGAGGACCAATGAGCAGTTCTTC
. | TRBJ2-3 | TRBV6-6 | once | CASTAGLGISTDTQYF | TGTGCCAGCACCGCGGGGCTCGGGATAAGCACAGATACGCAGTATTTT
. | TRBJ1-6 | TRBV5-1 | . | CASSLKDSLNSPLHF | TGCGCCAGCAGCTTGAAGGACAGTCTGAATTCACCCCTCCACTTT
. | TRBJ1-5 | TRBV7-8 | . | CASSLQGRNQPQHF | TGTGCCAGCAGCTTACAGGGCCGCAATCAGCCCCAGCATTTT
. | TRBJ2-2 | TRBV6-5 | . | CASSYEGAGELFF | TGTGCCAGCAGTTATGAGGGGGCCGGGGAGCTGTTTTTT
. | TRBJ1-2 | TRBV29-1 | . | CSVETGFSYGYTF | TGCAGCGTTGAAACGGGGTTCTCCTATGGCTACACCTTC
. | TRBJ1-3 | TRBV18 | . | CASSLETGNTIYF | TGTGCCAGCTCACTTGAGACCGGAAACACCATATATTTT
. | TRBJ2-1 | TRBV9 | . | CASSVATLGENEQFF | TGTGCCAGCAGCGTAGCTACTCTAGGGGAAAATGAGCAGTTCTTC
. | TRBJ2-7 | TRBV11-2 | . | CASSKTGTTLYEQYF | TGTGCCAGCAGCAAAACCGGGACAACGCTCTACGAGCAGTACTTC
TRBD1 | TRBJ1-1 | TRBV30 | . | CAWARDRVVEAFF | TGTGCCTGGGCCCGGGACAGGGTGGTTGAAGCTTTCTTT
TRBD1 | TRBJ2-5 | TRBV6-5 | once | CASSSGTGFYQETQYF | TGTGCCAGCAGTTCCGGGACAGGATTTTACCAAGAGACCCAGTACTTC
. | TRBJ2-7 | TRBV4-1 | . | CASSQDGTLSYEQYF | TGCGCCAGCAGCCAAGATGGGACCCTATCCTACGAGCAGTACTTC
. | TRBJ1-2 | TRBV5-4 | . | CASSLDRGPPLYGYTF | TGTGCCAGCAGCTTGGATCGGGGACCCCCGCTCTATGGCTACACCTTC
. | TRBJ2-2 | TRBV2 | few | CASTQGVAGELFF | TGTGCCAGCACTCAAGGGGTAGCCGGGGAGCTGTTTTTT
TRBD1 | TRBJ2-3 | TRBV9 | . | CASSSTGQGPNTQYF | TGTGCCAGCAGCTCGACCGGACAGGGCCCTAATACGCAGTATTTT
. | TRBJ1-2 | TRBV9 | few | CASSTRPDRGYTF | TGTGCCAGCAGCACTCGACCCGATCGGGGCTACACCTTC
. | TRBJ1-1 | TRBV6-6 | . | CASSKVLALAEAFF | TGTGCCAGCAGTAAAGTCCTGGCGCTTGCTGAAGCTTTCTTT
TRBD2 | TRBJ2-1 | TRBV6-6 | . | CASSWTSGGTYNEQFF | TGTGCCAGCAGTTGGACTAGCGGGGGGACCTACAATGAGCAGTTCTTC
TRBD1 | TRBJ1-1 | TRBV5-8 | few | CASSGHRGGLLNTEAFF | TGTGCCAGCAGCGGGCACAGGGGGGGACTATTGAACACTGAAGCTTTCTTT
TRBD2 | TRBJ2-1 | TRBV5-5 | . | CASSFSGSSYNEQFF | TGTGCCAGCAGCTTTAGCGGGAGCTCCTACAATGAGCAGTTCTTC
. | TRBJ1-1 | TRBV9 | . | CASSVGFGGRDTEAFF | TGTGCCAGCAGCGTAGGGTTCGGGGGGAGGGACACTGAAGCTTTCTTT
. | TRBJ2-5 | TRBV5-6 | . | CASSERDIGGGTQYF | TGTGCCAGCAGCGAGAGAGACATTGGAGGGGGGACCCAGTACTTC
. | TRBJ1-1 | TRBV2 | . | CASSPLVWGVEAFF | TGTGCCAGCAGCCCTCTGGTGTGGGGGGTTGAAGCTTTCTTT
. | TRBJ1-3 | TRBV6-6 | . | CASIRGTGNTIYF | TGTGCCAGCATCCGGGGCACTGGAAACACCATATATTTT
TRBD2 | TRBJ2-3 | TRBV7-6 | . | CASSSAIGGRIDTQYF | TGTGCCAGCAGCTCCGCTATTGGCGGGAGGATTGATACGCAGTATTTT
TRBD1 | TRBJ1-1 | TRBV9 | . | CASSKTGGTEAFF | TGTGCCAGCAGCAAAACAGGGGGCACTGAAGCTTTCTTT
. | TRBJ2-3 | TRBV18 | . | CASSRSTGGDTQYF | TGTGCCAGCTCACGGTCGACTGGAGGGGATACGCAGTATTTT
. | TRBJ1-6 | TRBV6-1 | . | CASMEGVSPLHF | TGTGCCAGTATGGAAGGGGTATCACCCCTCCACTTT
TRBD2 | TRBJ2-3 | TRBV30 | . | CAWSVGTSGSTDTQYF | TGTGCCTGGAGTGTAGGGACTAGCGGTAGCACAGATACGCAGTATTTT
. | TRBJ2-2 | TRBV7-2 | few | CASSKYTNTGELFF | TGTGCCAGCAGCAAATACACGAACACCGGGGAGCTGTTTTTT
TRBD1 | TRBJ2-2 | TRBV7-3 | . | CASSRTGPKDTGELFF | TGTGCCAGCAGTCGGACAGGGCCCAAGGACACCGGGGAGCTGTTTTTT
TRBD1 | TRBJ2-7 | TRBV5-5 | . | CASSSTGVSSYEQCF | TGTGCCAGCAGCTCGACAGGGGTGAGCTCCTACGAGCAGTGCTTC
. | TRBJ2-1 | TRBV5-7 | once | CASSPYSLYSYNEQFF | TGTGCCAGCAGCCCCTATAGTCTTTACTCCTACAATGAGCAGTTCTTC
TRBD1 | TRBJ2-5 | TRBV5-6 | . | CASRRGQGRETQYF | TGTGCCAGCAGACGGGGACAGGGGAGGGAGACCCAGTACTTC
TRBD1 | TRBJ1-2 | TRBV19 | . | CASSISSGTALYGYTF | TGTGCCAGTAGTATTTCATCAGGGACAGCCCTCTATGGCTACACCTTC
TRBD2 | TRBJ2-1 | TRBV7-3 | once | CASSPSGSGGAVEQFF | TGTGCCAGCAGCCCCAGTGGAAGCGGGGGGGCGGTTGAGCAGTTCTTC
TRBD2 | TRBJ2-1 | TRBV7-2 | . | CASSHRTSGRASVQEQFF | TGTGCCAGCAGCCACCGGACTAGCGGGAGGGCCTCGGTTCAGGAGCAGTTCTTC
TRBD1 | TRBJ2-3 | TRBV11-3 | . | CASSLALTGGGTDTQYF | TGTGCCAGCAGCTTAGCCCTAACAGGGGGCGGCACAGATACGCAGTATTTT
TRBD1 | TRBJ2-5 | TRBV9 | . | CASSVGTGGKETQYF | TGTGCCAGCAGCGTAGGGACAGGGGGAAAAGAGACCCAGTACTTC
. | TRBJ1-1 | TRBV15 | . | CATSRDPTYTEAFF | TGTGCCACCAGCAGAGACCCAACTTACACTGAAGCTTTCTTT
. | TRBJ2-1 | TRBV7-2 | . | CASSLTGYNEQFF | TGTGCCAGCAGCCTCACTGGTTACAATGAGCAGTTCTTC
. | TRBJ1-2 | TRBV9 | . | CASSVRLDISYGYTF | TGTGCCAGCAGTGTTCGGTTGGATATAAGCTATGGCTACACCTTC
. | TRBJ1-1 | TRBV18 | . | CASSHGMNTEAFF | TGTGCCAGTTCCCATGGGATGAACACTGAAGCTTTCTTT
. | TRBJ2-1 | TRBV12-5 | once | CASVRENYNEQFF | TGTGCTAGTGTCAGGGAAAACTACAATGAGCAGTTCTTC
. | TRBJ1-2 | TRBV4-1 | . | CASSQDLGGGNYGYTF | TGCGCCAGCAGCCAAGATCTGGGCGGTGGAAACTATGGCTACACCTTC
. | TRBJ1-2 | TRBV9 | few | CASSVGHLSSNYGYTF | TGTGCCAGCAGCGTAGGACACCTATCATCTAACTATGGCTACACCTTC
TRBD1 | TRBJ2-1 | TRBV25-1 | . | CASTPGQGVYEQFF | TGTGCCAGCACGCCGGGACAGGGGGTCTATGAGCAGTTCTTC